This T cell receptor beta chain was identified in a study of cytomegalovirus exposure and HLA in healthy donors. TCRdb's table, derived via immunoSEQ multiplex PCR, lists solely in-frame clones and lacks some. The sample includes 200,000 to 300,000 clones, roughly 88% of them seen just once. The CDR3 covers 15 residues. Between the trimmed V and J ends, which lost 0 bases and 8 bases, there was a span of 16 bases. The germline V gene has CDR1 SGHVS and CDR2 FQNEAQ. These donors were members of the roughly 120-subject validation cohort, a group separate from the roughly 670-subject first cohort. Sequencing was done on a sample of PBMCs. J is TRBJ1-2 and V is TRBV7-8; D is uncertain. The sequence was collected from a woman in her 30s in good health and CMV-seronegative. This CDR3 is CASSLAPSTSTGYTF. The CDR3 coding sequence is TGTGCCAGCAGCTTAGCCCCTTCGACGTCTACAGGCTACACCTTC.